These 17 T cell receptor beta chains share one sample of origin, sequenced in a study of shared clonotypes between healthy human individuals (dated by TCRdb to 2020 to 2022). Libraries were constructed by the immunoSEQ multiplex PCR assay. TCRdb holds this immuneACCESS table with in-frame rearrangements only. Some clones are missing; in checked studies, unresolved V genes explain under half, and the rest has no known cause. The sample table records roughly 1 million clones; around four fifths of these occur just once. The ten most abundant clones make up about 1.5% of the sample. The sample comprised memory CD4+ T cells sorted from blood. Read against the paper, the sample's cell subset or site label means: CD45RA-negative fraction. These receptors were collected from a man younger than 35 in good health.

The chain joins TRBV15 to TRBJ1-2, with 8 bases aligning to TRBD1. The CDR3 is made up of 14 amino acids. Trimming at V came to 3 bases and at J to 4 bases, leaving 4 bases not matched to a gene. Per the germline V gene, CDR1 is LNHNV and CDR2 is YYDKDF (reference sequence). The CDR3 is CATSRDRAAYGYTF. The DNA of the CDR3 is TGTGCCACCAGCAGGGACAGGGCGGCCTATGGCTACACCTTC. The variable domain in full, completed from reference TRBV15 and TRBJ1-2, reads DAMVIQNPRYQVTQFGKPVTLSCSQTLNHNVMYWYQQKSSQAPKLLFHYYDKDFNNEADTPDNFQSRRPNTSFCFLDIRSPGLGDTAMYLCATSRDRAAYGYTFGSGTRLTVV.

The gene calls are TRBV2 and TRBJ1-6; D not resolved. Deletions cut 6 bases from V and 0 bases from J, with 18 bases between. Germline V lookup: CDR1 SNHLY, CDR2 FYNNEI. The CDR3 length is 18 residues. CDR3 residues: CASRGIPQGSSYNSPLHF. The DNA of the CDR3 is TGTGCCAGCAGGGGGATACCCCAAGGTAGCTCCTATAATTCACCCCTCCACTTT.

The chain couples TRBV2 to TRBJ1-2; possible D gene TRBD1, 5 bases. Trimming took 3 bases from V and 4 from J, leaving 15 bases between them. CDR1 is SNHLY and CDR2 is FYNNEI in the germline V gene. The CDR3 loop spans 15 amino acids. The DNA for the CDR3 is TGTGCCAGCAGTGACACCAGGGTGGGTAGCTATGGCTACACCTTC. This translates into CASSDTRVGSYGYTF.

The chain employs TRBV5-1 and TRBJ2-1; 9 bases map to TRBD1. This CDR3 contains 15 residues. V lost 4 bases, J lost 2 bases, and 4 bases stayed unmatched. Germline V gene sequence: CDR1 SGHRS, CDR2 YFSETQ. The CDR3 nucleotides read TGCGCCAGCAGCGAGGGACAGGGCACCTACAATGAGCAGTTCTTC. Protein product: CASSEGQGTYNEQFF.

The V call is TRBV5-1, the J call TRBJ2-5; D may be TRBD1 (5 bases). This CDR3 region has 16 residues. V lost 1 base and J lost 2, with 15 bases in between. The germline gives CDR1 SGHRS, CDR2 YFSETQ. As DNA, the CDR3 is TGCGCCAGCAGCTTGTCACCGACAGTTTCTCAAGAGACCCAGTACTTC. This encodes CASSLSPTVSQETQYF.

The gene calls are TRBV6-1 and TRBJ1-2; TRBD1 aligns across 9 bases. Germline CDR1 reads MNHNS; CDR2 reads SASEGT. The CDR3 loop spans 14 amino acids. V shed 7 bases, J shed 1 base, and the junction held 4 bases outside the gene matches. Here the CDR3 DNA reads TGTGCCAGCACTAAGACAGGGGGTAACTATGGCTACACCTTC. This sequence encodes CASTKTGGNYGYTF.

The chain employs TRBV5-1 and TRBJ2-1, with D maybe TRBD1 (5 bases). Trimming took off 5 bases at V and 1 base at J, with 13 bases between the two ends. There are 15 residues in the CDR3. The germline gives CDR1 SGHRS, CDR2 YFSETQ. The CDR3 region is CASSHPGWSYNEQFF. In DNA form, the CDR3 reads TGCGCCAGCAGTCACCCAGGGTGGTCCTACAATGAGCAGTTCTTC.

Concerning this clone itself: One end of the junction is discordant with germline, which a read error may explain. V and J are TRBV7-7 and TRBJ2-1; 9 bases align to TRBD1. The CDR3 has 14 residues. CDR1 SSHAT and CDR2 FNYEAQ come from the germline V gene (reference sequence). The CDR3 loop reads CASSLGQGYNEQFF. CDR3 DNA: TGTGCTAGCAGCCTGGGACAGGGCTACAATGAGCAGTTCTTC.

This chain uses TRBV11-2 with TRBJ1-1, with D maybe TRBD1 (5 bases). Trimming pared 6 bases from V and 1 base from J, leaving 15 bases between. The CDR3 has 15 amino acids. Germline CDR1 is SGHAT and CDR2 is FQNNGV. The CDR3 DNA follows: TGTGCCAGCAGGCTTACATCCGGGGCGAACACTGAAGCTTTCTTT. Translated, it gives CASRLTSGANTEAFF.

This clone came up a few times. This rearrangement joins TRBV29-1 to TRBJ1-1; tentatively, D is TRBD1 (5 bases). Trimming removed 4 bases from V and 4 bases from J, with 10 bases in between. The length of the CDR3 is 12 residues. Germline CDR1 reads SQVTM; CDR2 reads ANQGSEA. As DNA, the CDR3 is TGCAGCGTTGGCAATGGGGGCACTGAAGCTTTCTTT. This translates into CSVGNGGTEAFF.

The chain has TRBV5-1 and TRBJ2-7; 9 positions match TRBD1. The CDR3 consists of 15 residues. Trimming cost V 3 bases and J 4 bases; bases outside gene matches: 8. Germline V gives CDR1 SGHRS, CDR2 YFSETQ. The chain's CDR3 is CASSYRPGQGYEQYF. In DNA form, the CDR3 reads TGCGCCAGCAGCTACCGACCGGGACAGGGATACGAGCAGTACTTC.

The chain couples TRBV28 to TRBJ1-2, with a tentative D call TRBD1 (5 bases). Trimming removed 0 bases from V and 4 bases from J, with 15 bases in between. In germline, CDR1 is MDHEN, CDR2 SYDVKM. There are 16 residues in the CDR3. In nucleotides, the CDR3 is TGTGCCAGCAGTTTATGGACAGATGGGACTCTCTATGGCTACACCTTC. It is translated as CASSLWTDGTLYGYTF.

The chain joins TRBV19 to TRBJ1-4; TRBD1 is a possible D gene (6 bases). Germline-derived CDR1 and CDR2 are LNHDA and SQIVND (reference sequence). CDR3 length equals 15 residues. V lost 5 bases and J 4 bases, leaving 14 bases between the germline ends. The CDR3 sequence is CASSSQGGSNEKLFF. CDR3 sequence (DNA): TGTGCCAGTAGTTCACAGGGAGGGAGTAATGAAAAACTGTTTTTT.

The V and J genes are TRBV7-8 and TRBJ2-2; D is ambiguous. Germline assignment: CDR1 SGHVS and CDR2 FQNEAQ. This CDR3 region has 16 residues. The V end lost 0 bases, the J end lost 5 bases, and 13 bases lay between the germline ends. The CDR3 is CASSLAGWGGTGELFF. The CDR3 DNA is TGTGCCAGCAGCTTAGCGGGTTGGGGTGGAACCGGGGAGCTGTTTTTT.

This sequence joins TRBV7-9 and TRBJ1-2; D might be TRBD1 (6 bases). This CDR3 region has 14 residues. CDR1 is SEHNR and CDR2 is FQNEAQ in the germline V gene (reference sequence). The V gene lost 3 bases and the J gene lost 4 bases, with 12 bases spanning the gap. The CDR3 protein is CASSLLQGPYGYTF. DNA of the CDR3: TGTGCCAGCAGCTTGCTCCAGGGGCCCTATGGCTACACCTTC.

The chain couples TRBV4-3 to TRBJ2-3; D tentatively fits TRBD1 or TRBD2 (5 bases each). The length of the CDR3 is 13 residues. V was trimmed by 5 bases and J by 2 bases, leaving 8 bases between them. The germline V gene has CDR1 LGHNA and CDR2 YSLEER. The CDR3 nucleotides read TGCGCCAGCAGCGAGGGGAACACAGATACGCAGTATTTT. It codes for CASSEGNTDTQYF.

V is TRBV14 and J is TRBJ1-2, with D tentatively TRBD1 (5 bases). In germline, CDR1 is SGHDN, CDR2 FVKESK. V was cut by 5 bases and J by 4 bases, with 20 bases left in between. This CDR3 is 16 amino acids long. The CDR3: CASSNQGVGPVYGYTF. The DNA for the CDR3 is TGTGCCAGCAGCAATCAAGGGGTCGGGCCCGTCTATGGCTACACCTTC.